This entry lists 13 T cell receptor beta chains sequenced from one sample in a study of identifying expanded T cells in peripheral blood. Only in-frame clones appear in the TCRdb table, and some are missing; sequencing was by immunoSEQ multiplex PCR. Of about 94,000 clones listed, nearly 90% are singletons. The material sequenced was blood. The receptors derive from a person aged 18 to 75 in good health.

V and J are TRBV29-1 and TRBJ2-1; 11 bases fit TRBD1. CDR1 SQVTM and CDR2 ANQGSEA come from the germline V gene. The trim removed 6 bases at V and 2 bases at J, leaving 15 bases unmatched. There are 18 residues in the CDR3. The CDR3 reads CSVNQKRTGQGAYNEQFF. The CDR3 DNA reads TGCAGCGTCAATCAGAAGAGAACGGGACAGGGGGCCTACAATGAGCAGTTCTTC.

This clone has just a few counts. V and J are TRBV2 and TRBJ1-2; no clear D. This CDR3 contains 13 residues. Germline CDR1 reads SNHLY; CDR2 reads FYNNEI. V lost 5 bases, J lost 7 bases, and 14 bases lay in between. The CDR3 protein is CASSWTLLSGYTF. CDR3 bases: TGTGCCAGCAGTTGGACCCTCCTCAGTGGCTACACCTTC.

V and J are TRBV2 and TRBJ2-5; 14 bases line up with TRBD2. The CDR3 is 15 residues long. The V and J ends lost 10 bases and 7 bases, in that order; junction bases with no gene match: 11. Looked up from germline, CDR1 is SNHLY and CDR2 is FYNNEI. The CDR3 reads CATQGLAGEGGTQYF. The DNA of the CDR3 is TGTGCCACCCAGGGACTAGCGGGAGAGGGAGGGACCCAGTACTTC.

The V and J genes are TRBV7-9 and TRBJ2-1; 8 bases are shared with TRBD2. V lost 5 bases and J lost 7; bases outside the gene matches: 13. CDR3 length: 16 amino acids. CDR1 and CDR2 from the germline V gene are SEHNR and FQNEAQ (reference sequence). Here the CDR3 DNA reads TGTGCCAGCAGCCATTTACGGGGGGGCCAGGAGAATGAGCAGTTCTTC. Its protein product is CASSHLRGGQENEQFF.

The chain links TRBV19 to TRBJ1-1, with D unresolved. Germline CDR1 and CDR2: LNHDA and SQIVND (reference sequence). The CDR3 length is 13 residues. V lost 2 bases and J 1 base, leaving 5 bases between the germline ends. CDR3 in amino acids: CASSISPNTEAFF. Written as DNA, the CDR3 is TGTGCCAGTAGTATATCCCCGAACACTGAAGCTTTCTTT.

DNA of the CDR3: TGTGCCAGCAGTTCCACCGCAGCGGGGCGCTCCTCGAACACCGGGGAGCTGTTTTTT. It specifies CASSSTAAGRSSNTGELFF. This chain joins TRBV27 and TRBJ2-2, with 7 nucleotides matching TRBD2. The trim removed 4 bases at V and 0 bases at J, leaving 14 bases unmatched. The CDR3 is 19 residues long. CDR1 is MNHEY, CDR2 SMNVEV, per germline (reference sequence).

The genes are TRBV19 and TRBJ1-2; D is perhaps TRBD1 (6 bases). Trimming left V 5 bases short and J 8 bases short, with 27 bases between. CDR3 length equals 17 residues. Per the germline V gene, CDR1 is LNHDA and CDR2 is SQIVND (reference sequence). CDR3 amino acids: CASSSILTGGTAGGYTF. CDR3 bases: TGTGCCAGTAGTTCCATACTGACAGGAGGAACCGCTGGGGGCTACACCTTC.

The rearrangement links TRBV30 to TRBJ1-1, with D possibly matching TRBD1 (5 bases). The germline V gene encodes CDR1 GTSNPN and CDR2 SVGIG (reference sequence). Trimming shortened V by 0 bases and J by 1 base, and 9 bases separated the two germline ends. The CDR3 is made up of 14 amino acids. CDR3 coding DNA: TGTGCCTGGAGTGTATCTGGGGCGAACACTGAAGCTTTCTTT. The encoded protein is CAWSVSGANTEAFF.

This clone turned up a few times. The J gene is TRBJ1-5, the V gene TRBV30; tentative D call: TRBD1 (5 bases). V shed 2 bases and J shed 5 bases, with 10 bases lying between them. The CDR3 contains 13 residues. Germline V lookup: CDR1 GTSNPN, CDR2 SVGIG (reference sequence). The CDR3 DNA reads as TGTGCCTGGAGTCTGGGGACGGATCAGCCCCAGCATTTT. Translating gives CAWSLGTDQPQHF.

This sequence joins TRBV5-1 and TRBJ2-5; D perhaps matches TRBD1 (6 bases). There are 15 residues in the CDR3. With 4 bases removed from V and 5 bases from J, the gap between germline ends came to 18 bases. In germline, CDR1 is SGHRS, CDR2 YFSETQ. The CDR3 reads CASSTRQERRETQYF. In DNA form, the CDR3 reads TGCGCCAGCAGCACTAGACAGGAGAGAAGGGAGACCCAGTACTTC.

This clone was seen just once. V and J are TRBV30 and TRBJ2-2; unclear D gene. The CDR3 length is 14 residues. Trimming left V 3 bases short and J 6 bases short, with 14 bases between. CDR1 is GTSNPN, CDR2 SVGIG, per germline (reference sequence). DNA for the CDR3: TGTGCCTGGAGAAGGTTGGTAGTCCCCGGGGAGCTGTTTTTT. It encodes CAWRRLVVPGELFF.

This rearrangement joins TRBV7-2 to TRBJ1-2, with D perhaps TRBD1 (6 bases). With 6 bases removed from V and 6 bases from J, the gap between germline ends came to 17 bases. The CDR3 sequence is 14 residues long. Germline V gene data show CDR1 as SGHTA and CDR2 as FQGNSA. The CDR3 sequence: CASSSYEGGDGYTF. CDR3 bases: TGTGCCAGCAGTTCCTATGAGGGGGGTGATGGCTACACCTTC.

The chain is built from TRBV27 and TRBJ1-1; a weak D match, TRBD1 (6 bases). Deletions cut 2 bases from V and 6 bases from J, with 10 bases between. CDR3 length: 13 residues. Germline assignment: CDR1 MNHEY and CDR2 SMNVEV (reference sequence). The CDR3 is CASSLNRAAEAFF. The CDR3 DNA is TGTGCCAGCAGTTTAAACAGGGCTGCTGAAGCTTTCTTT.